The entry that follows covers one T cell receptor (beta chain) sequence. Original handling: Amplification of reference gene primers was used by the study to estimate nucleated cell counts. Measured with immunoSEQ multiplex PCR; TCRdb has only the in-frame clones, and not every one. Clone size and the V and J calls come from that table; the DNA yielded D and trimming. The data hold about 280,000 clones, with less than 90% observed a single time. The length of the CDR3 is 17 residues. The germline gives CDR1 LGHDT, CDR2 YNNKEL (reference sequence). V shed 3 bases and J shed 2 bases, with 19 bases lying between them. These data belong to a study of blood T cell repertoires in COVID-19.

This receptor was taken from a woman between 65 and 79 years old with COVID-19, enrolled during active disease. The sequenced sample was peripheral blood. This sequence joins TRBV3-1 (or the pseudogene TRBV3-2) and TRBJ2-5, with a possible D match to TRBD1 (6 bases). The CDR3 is CASSQLIWTALQETQYF. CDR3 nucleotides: TGTGCCAGCAGCCAGCTAATTTGGACAGCCCTGCAAGAGACCCAGTACTTC.